This entry lists 30 T cell receptor beta chains sequenced from one sample in a study of T cell responses to AZD1222 COVID-19 vaccine. TCRdb keeps only in-frame clones here, not all; method: immunoSEQ multiplex PCR. The sample holds roughly 130,000 clones, around 90% seen once. This sample comprised peripheral blood, obtained on day 0 of AZD1222 vaccination. These receptors all come from an adult in good health.

The genes are TRBV5-1 and TRBJ2-3; 13 positions match TRBD2. This CDR3 has 16 residues. V lost 4 bases and J lost 5; bases outside the gene matches: 7. Germline V gene data show CDR1 as SGHRS and CDR2 as YFSETQ. The CDR3 nucleotides read TGCGCCAGCAGCCCGGGACTAGCGGGGTCCCAAGATACGCAGTATTTT. Translated: CASSPGLAGSQDTQYF. The whole variable domain, filled in from reference TRBV5-1 and TRBJ2-3, reads KAGVTQTPRYLIKTRGQQVTLSCSPISGHRSVSWYQQTPGQGLQFLFEYFSETQRNKGNFPGRFSGRQFSNSRSEMNVSTLELGDSALYLCASSPGLAGSQDTQYFGPGTRLTVL.

V gene TRBV27 combines with J gene TRBJ2-7; 7 positions agree with TRBD1. The length of the CDR3 is 15 residues. Per the germline V gene, CDR1 is MNHEY and CDR2 is SMNVEV (reference sequence). The trim removed 3 bases at V and 5 bases at J, leaving 10 bases unmatched. CDR3 DNA: TGTGCCAGCAGTTTGAATAGAGACAGGGCCCACGAGCAGTACTTC. This codes for CASSLNRDRAHEQYF.

The chain carries TRBV2 and TRBJ2-1, with 8 bases matching TRBD1. Losses at the gene ends were 7 bases for V and 12 bases for J; bases not matched to a gene: 14. CDR3 length: 14 amino acids. Germline values: CDR1 SNHLY, CDR2 FYNNEI. For the CDR3, the DNA is TGTGCCAGCAAGGGGGACAGGTCCTCCTCTGGGCAGTTCTTC. It codes for CASKGDRSSSGQFF.

The rearrangement links TRBV3-1 (or the pseudogene TRBV3-2) to TRBJ2-1; D not certain. The CDR3 consists of 15 residues. V was clipped by 0 bases and J by 8 bases, with 14 bases between them. The V gene's germline CDR1 is LGHDT and CDR2 YNNKEL (reference sequence). CDR3 amino acids: CASSQDSHLRDEQFF. DNA for the CDR3: TGTGCCAGCAGCCAAGATAGCCACCTTAGGGATGAGCAGTTCTTC.

The chain combines TRBV9 with TRBJ2-7, with D maybe TRBD2 (6 bases). The V end was cut by 0 bases, the J end by 4 bases, with 14 bases between. The CDR3 loop spans 15 amino acids. Germline CDR1 SGDLS, CDR2 YYNGEE. CDR3 nucleotides: TGTGCCAGCAGCGTAGGGGGGGTAGGAGAATACGAGCAGTACTTC. Protein product: CASSVGGVGEYEQYF.

The rearrangement uses TRBV4-1 and TRBJ1-5, with D unclear. CDR1 and CDR2 from the germline V gene are MGHRA and YSYEKL. The V end was cut by 3 bases, the J end by 6 bases, with 12 bases between. CDR3 length equals 14 residues. The CDR3 DNA reads TGCGCCAGCAGCCACAACGGTGCGACTCAGCCCCAGCATTTT. Its protein product is CASSHNGATQPQHF.

This chain's CDR3 is CASSLERGGNQPQHF. For the CDR3, the DNA is TGTGCCAGCAGTTTAGAAAGGGGTGGCAATCAGCCCCAGCATTTT. V and J are TRBV28 and TRBJ1-5; perhaps TRBD1 as D (5 bases). V lost 2 bases and J 2 bases, leaving 10 bases between the germline ends. The CDR3 covers 15 residues. Germline V gene sequence: CDR1 MDHEN, CDR2 SYDVKM.

This clone was recorded only once. This rearrangement joins TRBV3-1 (or the pseudogene TRBV3-2) to TRBJ1-5; D is uncertain. The V gene's germline CDR1 is LGHDT and CDR2 YNNKEL (reference sequence). The CDR3 spans 14 residues. Trimming left V 0 bases short and J 1 base short, with 4 bases between. The CDR3 nucleotides read TGTGCCAGCAGCCAAGAGGGGAGCAATCAGCCCCAGCATTTT. Protein sequence: CASSQEGSNQPQHF.

The rearrangement links TRBV3-1 (or the pseudogene TRBV3-2) to TRBJ2-1; D call uncertain. V dropped 0 bases and J dropped 7 bases, with 16 bases sitting between them. CDR3 size: 16 residues. Germline V gene lookup returns CDR1 LGHDT and CDR2 YNNKEL (reference sequence). This chain's CDR3 is CASSQDFGKGRNEQFF. CDR3 bases: TGTGCCAGCAGCCAAGACTTTGGGAAGGGTCGGAATGAGCAGTTCTTC.

V and J are TRBV3-1 (or the pseudogene TRBV3-2) and TRBJ2-1; 9 bases are a match to TRBD1. The CDR3 is 15 amino acids. Looked up from germline, CDR1 is LGHDT and CDR2 is YNNKEL (reference sequence). J gave up 1 base and V 4 bases, and 2 bases lay outside the gene matches. The CDR3 DNA reads TGTGCCAGCAGCCTCGGGACAGGGTCCTACAATGAGCAGTTCTTC. The encoded protein is CASSLGTGSYNEQFF.

The chain carries TRBV7-3 and TRBJ2-7, with 7 bases that match TRBD1. CDR1 is SGHTA and CDR2 is FQGTGA in the germline V gene. Trimming removed 5 bases from V and 0 bases from J; junction bases left unmatched: 4. The CDR3 totals 14 residues. In DNA, the CDR3 is TGTGCCAGCAGCCCGGACAGGTTCTCCTACGAGCAGTACTTC. Amino acid sequence: CASSPDRFSYEQYF.

This clone was seen a handful of times. This sequence joins TRBV30 and TRBJ1-5; weak D call: TRBD1 (6 bases). CDR1 and CDR2 (germline): GTSNPN, SVGIG (reference sequence). This CDR3 is built from 14 residues. Trimming removed 0 bases at V and 10 bases at J, with 16 bases between. The DNA for the CDR3 is TGTGCCTGGAGTGTAAGCGGGGGGCTGAGACCCCAGCATTTT. This gives the protein CAWSVSGGLRPQHF.

There are a few counts of this clone. The chain carries TRBV7-9 and TRBJ2-7; D remains ambiguous. The CDR3 length is 14 residues. V dropped 3 bases and J dropped 3 bases, with 12 bases sitting between them. CDR1 is SEHNR and CDR2 is FQNEAQ in the germline V gene (reference sequence). The CDR3 DNA is TGTGCCAGCAGCTTCGACTCACAGATCTACGAGCAGTACTTC. The encoded protein is CASSFDSQIYEQYF. The full variable domain, rest sourced from reference TRBV7-9 and TRBJ2-7, is DTGVSQNPRHKITKRGQNVTFRCDPISEHNRLYWYRQTLGQGPEFLTYFQNEAQLEKSRLLSDRFSAERPKGSFSTLEIQRTEQGDSAMYLCASSFDSQIYEQYFGPGTRLTVT.

This chain joins TRBV18 and TRBJ1-1; D is unresolved. V was pared by 5 bases and J by 0 bases, with 7 bases between. The CDR3 contains 13 residues. From germline, CDR1 is KGHSH and CDR2 LQKENI. This CDR3 reads CASSTTLNTEAFF. The CDR3 coding sequence is TGTGCCAGCTCAACAACCCTGAACACTGAAGCTTTCTTT.

V and J are TRBV6-5 and TRBJ1-5; D is undetermined. V lost 6 bases and J lost 2, with 14 bases in between. CDR1 and CDR2 from the germline V gene are MNHEY and SVGAGI. This CDR3 contains 15 residues. CDR3 loop: CASRVTVGGNQPQHF. CDR3 in DNA: TGTGCCAGCAGGGTTACCGTAGGAGGCAATCAGCCCCAGCATTTT.

The chain is built from TRBV21-1 and TRBJ1-5. TRBV21-1 is recorded as a pseudogene. The CDR3 length is 8 residues. The CDR3: CACQPQHF. CDR3 in DNA: TGTGCCTGCCAGCCCCAGCATTTT.

There are a few counts of this clone. The chain recombines TRBV29-1 with TRBJ1-2; D gene uncertain. The CDR3 runs 13 residues. Germline V CDR1 and CDR2: SQVTM, ANQGSEA. Trimming stripped 0 bases from V and 0 bases from J, with 5 bases between. CDR3 sequence: CSVEEAANYGYTF. For the CDR3, the DNA is TGCAGCGTTGAAGAGGCGGCTAACTATGGCTACACCTTC.

J is TRBJ1-1 and V is TRBV9, with D maybe TRBD1 (5 bases). V was shortened by 0 bases and J by 4 bases, with 13 bases between the two germline ends. The CDR3 spans 15 residues. Germline CDR1 and CDR2: SGDLS and YYNGEE. The CDR3 DNA reads TGTGCCAGCAGCGTAGTAGGCAGGGTGGCCACTGAAGCTTTCTTT. Translated, it gives CASSVVGRVATEAFF.

This clone has only a few counts. The CDR3 here is CAWSGHRGPSTEAFF. CDR3 DNA: TGTGCCTGGAGTGGACACAGGGGGCCGAGTACTGAAGCTTTCTTT. V is TRBV30 and J is TRBJ1-1, with 9 bases aligning to TRBD1. Germline V gives CDR1 GTSNPN, CDR2 SVGIG (reference sequence). The CDR3 length is 15 residues. Trimming at V came to 1 base and at J to 5 bases, leaving 8 bases not matched to a gene. Drawing the rest from reference TRBV30 and TRBJ1-1, the complete variable domain is SQTIHQWPATLVQPVGSPLSLECTVEGTSNPNLYWYRQAAGRGLQLLFYSVGIGQISSEVPQNLSASRPQDRQFILSSKKLLLSDSGFYLCAWSGHRGPSTEAFFGQGTRLTVV.

The chain links TRBV10-3 to TRBJ1-1; TRBD1 matches 9 bases. From germline, CDR1 is ENHRY and CDR2 SYGVKD. CDR3 size: 15 residues. Trimming took 6 bases from V and 3 from J; bases not matched to a gene: 8. The CDR3 bases are TGTGCCATCAGCCCCGGGACAGGGATGGACACTGAAGCTTTCTTT. Residues: CAISPGTGMDTEAFF.

CDR3 in DNA: TGTGCCAGCAGTTACTCCCAGACGAACACCGGGGAGCTGTTTTTT. Protein: CASSYSQTNTGELFF. V and J are TRBV6-5 and TRBJ2-2; D uncertain. This CDR3 spans 15 amino acids. V was pared by 0 bases and J by 0 bases, with 5 bases between. The V gene's germline CDR1 is MNHEY and CDR2 SVGAGI.

The chain uses TRBV6-5 and TRBJ2-7, with D uncertain. Germline V gene data show CDR1 as MNHEY and CDR2 as SVGAGI. The CDR3 loop spans 13 amino acids. The germline V and J ends were trimmed by 0 bases and 7 bases, with 10 bases remaining between them. CDR3 coding DNA: TGTGCCAGCAGTTACTCCCCCCTCTCTGAGCAGTACTTC. This gives the protein CASSYSPLSEQYF.

V is TRBV6-5 and J is TRBJ2-7; TRBD1 matches at 7 bases. The J segment lost 12 bases and the V segment lost 7 bases, leaving 12 bases of the junction unmatched. Germline CDR1 MNHEY, CDR2 SVGAGI. The CDR3 runs 12 residues. CDR3 sequence reads: CASTWLGTDWYF. CDR3 DNA: TGTGCCAGCACCTGGCTGGGGACAGACTGGTACTTC.

V gene TRBV5-6 combines with J gene TRBJ2-7; a weak D match, TRBD2 (5 bases). The CDR3 consists of 13 residues. Trimming shortened V by 0 bases and J by 7 bases, and 11 bases separated the two germline ends. The germline V gene has CDR1 SGHDT and CDR2 YYEEEE. DNA of the CDR3: TGTGCCAGCAGCTTGGCCCACGGGAAAGAGCAGTACTTC. Translated, it gives CASSLAHGKEQYF.

The chain joins TRBV7-9 to TRBJ1-5; D gene unclear. The CDR3 has 12 residues. Germline V gene data show CDR1 as SEHNR and CDR2 as FQNEAQ (reference sequence). V lost 1 base to trimming and J lost 8 bases, with 6 bases between them. The CDR3 here is CASSLDLKPQHF. CDR3 coding DNA: TGTGCCAGCAGCTTAGACCTCAAGCCCCAGCATTTT.

The rearrangement uses TRBV13 and TRBJ2-7, with 10 bases aligning to TRBD1. Germline loops: CDR1 PRHDT, CDR2 FYEKMQ (reference sequence). V shed 5 bases, J shed 5 bases, and the junction held 9 bases outside the gene matches. CDR3 length equals 15 residues. The CDR3 region has the DNA TGTGCCAGCAGCCAACGGACAGGGGGAAAACACGAGCAGTACTTC. This codes for CASSQRTGGKHEQYF.

The chain combines TRBV7-3 with TRBJ1-2; TRBD1 might be the D (5 bases). Deletions cut 3 bases from V and 4 bases from J, with 6 bases between. CDR1 is SGHTA and CDR2 is FQGTGA in the germline V gene. This CDR3 has 12 amino acids. The CDR3 region has the DNA TGTGCCAGCAGCTTGGGGGGCTATGGCTACACCTTC. Its protein product is CASSLGGYGYTF.

The rearrangement links TRBV24-1 to TRBJ1-2; D is unresolved. In germline, CDR1 is KGHDR, CDR2 SFDVKD. The germline V and J ends were trimmed by 7 bases and 4 bases, with 9 bases remaining between them. The CDR3 has 12 residues. CDR3 DNA: TGTGCCACCAGCGATACAGCCTATGGCTACACCTTC. This sequence encodes CATSDTAYGYTF.

The chain employs TRBV7-9 and TRBJ1-1; D is undetermined. Germline values: CDR1 SEHNR, CDR2 FQNEAQ (reference sequence). Trimming left V 6 bases short and J 5 bases short, with 16 bases between. The CDR3 sequence is 14 residues long. CDR3 loop: CASRSPPIATEAFF. The DNA of the CDR3 is TGTGCCAGCAGATCCCCACCGATCGCGACTGAAGCTTTCTTT.

The chain employs TRBV5-1 and TRBJ2-1; possible D gene TRBD1, 6 bases. This CDR3 is built from 14 residues. V lost 3 bases and J lost 6, with 13 bases in between. Germline values: CDR1 SGHRS, CDR2 YFSETQ. This chain's CDR3 is CASSSLGAPNEQFF. DNA of the CDR3: TGCGCCAGCAGCTCCCTGGGGGCCCCCAATGAGCAGTTCTTC.